This T cell receptor beta chain is drawn from a study of OX40 agonist ivuxolimab in advanced cancers. Measured with immunoSEQ multiplex PCR; TCRdb has only the in-frame clones, and not every one. The sample lists 65,000 to 90,000 clones, 88% occurring once. Turning to this clone: Compared with germline, one end of the junction differs, possibly owing to a read error.

The CDR3 is 13 amino acids. Germline V gene sequence: CDR1 LGHNT, CDR2 FRNRAP. This chain uses TRBV12-5 with TRBJ2-7; no reliable D call. The source was CD4+ or CD8+ T cells sorted from blood, collected in a trial of the OX40 agonist ivuxolimab. This receptor was identified in an adult with an advanced solid tumor such as melanoma, head and neck, liver or kidney cancer. CDR3 protein: CAGGLTGSYEQYF. Here the CDR3 DNA reads TGTGCTGGTGGTTTGACCGGTTCCTACGAGCAGTACTTC.